What follows are 3 T cell receptor beta chains derived from one specimen sequenced in a study of T cells in localized non-small cell lung cancer. Sequenced by immunoSEQ multiplex PCR; TCRdb stores in-frame clones only, minus some. The table lists about 52,000 clones, around 82% of them singletons. The starting material was PBMCs, obtained before any cancer treatment. The receptors derive from a woman between 40 and 69 years old with stage II lung adenocarcinoma.

V and J are TRBV10-3 and TRBJ1-5; TRBD1 aligns across 7 bases. Unmatched junction bases numbered 12, after V lost 6 bases and J lost 7 bases. Germline V gives CDR1 ENHRY, CDR2 SYGVKD. The CDR3 totals 15 residues. The CDR3 loop is CAISRQGSAGQPQHF. The DNA for the CDR3 is TGTGCCATCAGCAGACAGGGATCGGCGGGGCAGCCCCAGCATTTT.

The rearrangement joins TRBV2 to TRBJ2-5, with 15 bases lining up with TRBD2. The CDR3 contains 17 residues. Germline CDR1 SNHLY, CDR2 FYNNEI. The junction had 8 bases not matched to a gene; V was cut back by 6 bases and J by 3 bases. CDR3 in amino acids: CASRAGTSGGMEETQYF. CDR3 bases: TGTGCCAGCAGAGCCGGGACTAGCGGGGGGATGGAAGAGACCCAGTACTTC.

This chain links TRBV2 with TRBJ2-5, with 12 bases that match TRBD2. The germline gives CDR1 SNHLY, CDR2 FYNNEI. The V gene end was trimmed by 8 bases and the J gene end by 2 bases; junction bases not matched to a gene: 9. The CDR3 is made up of 16 amino acids. CDR3: CASVDRTSGEQETQYF. The CDR3 DNA follows: TGTGCCAGCGTAGACAGGACTAGCGGGGAGCAAGAGACCCAGTACTTC.